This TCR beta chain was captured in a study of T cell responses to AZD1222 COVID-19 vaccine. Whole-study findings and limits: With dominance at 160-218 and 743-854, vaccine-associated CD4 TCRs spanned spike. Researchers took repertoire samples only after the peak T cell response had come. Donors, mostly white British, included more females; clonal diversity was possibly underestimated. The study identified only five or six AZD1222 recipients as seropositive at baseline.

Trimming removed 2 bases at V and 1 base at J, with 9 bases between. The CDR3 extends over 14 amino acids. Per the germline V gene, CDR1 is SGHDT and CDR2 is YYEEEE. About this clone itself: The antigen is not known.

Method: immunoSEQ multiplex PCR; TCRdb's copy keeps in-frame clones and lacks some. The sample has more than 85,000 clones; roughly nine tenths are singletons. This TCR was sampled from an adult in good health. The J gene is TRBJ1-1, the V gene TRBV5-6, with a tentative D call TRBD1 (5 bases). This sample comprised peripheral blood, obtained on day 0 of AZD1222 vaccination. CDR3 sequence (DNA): TGTGCCAGCAGCTTCCAGGGTAGGAACACTGAAGCTTTCTTT. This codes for CASSFQGRNTEAFF. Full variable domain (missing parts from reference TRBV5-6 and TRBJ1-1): DAGVTQSPTHLIKTRGQQVTLRCSPKSGHDTVSWYQQALGQGPQFIFQYYEEEERQRGNFPDRFSGHQFPNYSSELNVNALLLGDSALYLCASSFQGRNTEAFFGQGTRLTVV.